The 12 T cell receptor beta chains below all came from one sample that was sequenced in a study of early T cells in non-severe SARS-CoV-2 infection (dated by TCRdb to the early 2020s). Libraries were prepared through 5' RACE. The listed sequencing device is NextSeq 500. The raw public data were reprocessed by TCRdb itself: fastp quality trimming at Q25, MiXCR clonotype calling, in-frame beta chains only. Rows merge per CDR3 protein into single entries with the most common DNA and genes. In this sample the table shows around 72,000 distinct CDR3 sequences, over 9.5% of which occur a single time. The top ten clones comprise approximately 8% of the sample. Sequences were derived from whole blood, sampled at baseline. The receptor source for this set is an adult who was a healthcare worker with PCR-confirmed SARS-CoV-2 infection or an uninfected control (not recorded which).

The chain couples TRBV20-1 to TRBJ2-2; D assignment may be TRBD1 or TRBD2 (5 bases each). V lost 2 bases and J lost 7, with 14 bases in between. The CDR3 consists of 14 residues. CDR1 and CDR2 from the germline V gene are DFQATT and SNEGSKA (reference sequence). CDR3 sequence reads: CSARPPGAHGELFF. CDR3 DNA sequence: TGCAGTGCTAGACCACCCGGGGCACACGGGGAGCTGTTTTTT.

The genes are TRBV4-3 and TRBJ1-2; no clear D gene. The V gene lost 1 base and the J gene lost 0 bases, with 9 bases spanning the gap. This CDR3 is built from 15 residues. Germline CDR1 LGHNA, CDR2 YSLEER. CDR3 in DNA: TGCGCCAGCAGCCAAGCGAGAGGTTCTAACTATGGCTACACCTTC. Encoded protein: CASSQARGSNYGYTF.

This clonotype was picked up a small number of times. The rearrangement joins TRBV6-5 to TRBJ2-5; 9 bases are a match to TRBD1. Germline-derived CDR1 and CDR2 are MNHEY and SVGAGI. The CDR3 is made up of 15 amino acids. With V trimmed by 7 bases and J by 5 bases, 11 bases remained unmatched. In DNA, the CDR3 is TGTGCCAGCATTCCCAATACAGGGGGCATGGAGACCCAGTACTTC. This codes for CASIPNTGGMETQYF.

This clonotype occurred many times. The gene calls are TRBV20-1 and TRBJ2-5, with 8 bases that match TRBD2. With V trimmed by 5 bases and J by 2 bases, 10 bases remained unmatched. Germline CDR1 reads DFQATT; CDR2 reads SNEGSKA (reference sequence). The CDR3 loop spans 15 amino acids. The DNA for the CDR3 is TGCAGTGCTCGCGGCTCGGGCGGGGGGCAAGAGACCCAGTACTTC. It yields the protein CSARGSGGGQETQYF.

This clonotype was seen more than once but under ten times. J is TRBJ2-1 and V is TRBV6-5, with a tentative D call TRBD1 (6 bases). Trimming removed 6 bases at V and 2 bases at J, with 11 bases between. Per the germline V gene, CDR1 is MNHEY and CDR2 is SVGAGI. This CDR3 region has 14 residues. As DNA, the CDR3 is TGTGCCAGCAGCCCCGGGACACCCTACAATGAGCAGTTCTTC. This codes for CASSPGTPYNEQFF.

Turning to this clonotype: The DNA is left out, because the CDR3 cannot be placed on it with certainty; the CDR3 is given as TCRdb lists it. V gene TRBV21-1 combines with J gene TRBJ2-3; TRBD1 is taken as the D call from the table, unchecked against the DNA. TRBV21-1 corresponds to a pseudogene. The CDR3 is 16 amino acids long, termini counted. CDR3: CASSKVAQGITDTQYF.

This clonotype occurred a few times. The V and J genes are TRBV30 and TRBJ2-7, with 11 nucleotides matching TRBD1. Germline V gene sequence: CDR1 GTSNPN, CDR2 SVGIG (reference sequence). This CDR3 has 14 amino acids. The trim removed 3 bases at V and 6 bases at J, leaving 7 bases unmatched. The CDR3 DNA sequence: TGTGCCTGGAGACTAGGGACAGGGGGTCGCGAGCAGTACTTC. Translating it yields CAWRLGTGGREQYF.

The V and J genes are TRBV20-1 and TRBJ2-7, with D perhaps matching TRBD2 (5 bases). Trimming stripped 3 bases from V and 9 bases from J, with 15 bases between. Germline V CDR1 and CDR2: DFQATT, SNEGSKA (reference sequence). The length of the CDR3 is 12 residues. The CDR3 loop is CSARDSEIGQYF. Written as DNA, the CDR3 is TGCAGTGCTAGGGACTCCGAAATCGGGCAGTACTTC.

CDR3 amino acids: CASSRGGQNTDTQYF. CDR3 coding DNA: TGTGCCAGCAGTCGGGGGGGACAGAACACAGATACGCAGTATTTT. The chain has TRBV9 and TRBJ2-3; D is possibly TRBD2 (8 bases). V lost 5 bases and J 2 bases, leaving 15 bases between the germline ends. Germline CDR1 reads SGDLS; CDR2 reads YYNGEE. The CDR3 is 15 residues long.

V is TRBV6-2 or TRBV6-3 and J is TRBJ2-3, with D unresolved. The CDR3 covers 13 residues. Germline loops: CDR1 MNHEY, CDR2 SVGEGT. V was pared by 6 bases and J by 1 base, with 8 bases between. The CDR3 here is CASRSPGTDTQYF. In DNA form, the CDR3 reads TGTGCCAGCAGGAGCCCTGGCACAGATACGCAGTATTTT.

This clonotype has a handful of counts. This chain uses TRBV3-1 with TRBJ1-6; 8 bases agree with TRBD1. This CDR3 comprises 15 residues. The J segment lost 10 bases and the V segment lost 0 bases, leaving 5 bases of the junction unmatched. Germline V gene sequence: CDR1 LGHDT, CDR2 YNNKEL (reference sequence). CDR3 in amino acids: CASSQERQGASPLHF. The CDR3 DNA follows: TGTGCCAGCAGCCAAGAGCGGCAGGGGGCCTCACCCCTCCACTTT.

This clonotype was detected many times. This rearrangement joins TRBV27 to TRBJ1-5; possibly TRBD1 for D (5 bases). The CDR3 is made up of 14 amino acids. CDR1 MNHEY and CDR2 SMNVEV come from the germline V gene (reference sequence). Trimming took off 4 bases at V and 5 bases at J, with 12 bases between the two ends. CDR3 protein: CASSSHGRDQPQHF. For the CDR3, the DNA is TGTGCCAGCAGTTCCCATGGCAGGGATCAGCCCCAGCATTTT.